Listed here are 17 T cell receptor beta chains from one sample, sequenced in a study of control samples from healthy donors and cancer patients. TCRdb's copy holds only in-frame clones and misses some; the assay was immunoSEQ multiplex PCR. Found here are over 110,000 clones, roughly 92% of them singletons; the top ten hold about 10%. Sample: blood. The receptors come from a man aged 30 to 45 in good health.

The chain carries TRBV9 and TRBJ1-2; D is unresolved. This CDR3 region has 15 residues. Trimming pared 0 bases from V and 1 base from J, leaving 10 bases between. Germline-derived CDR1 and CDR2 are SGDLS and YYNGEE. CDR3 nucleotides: TGTGCCAGCAGCGTAGATGACGTACGTAACTATGGCTACACCTTC. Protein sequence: CASSVDDVRNYGYTF.

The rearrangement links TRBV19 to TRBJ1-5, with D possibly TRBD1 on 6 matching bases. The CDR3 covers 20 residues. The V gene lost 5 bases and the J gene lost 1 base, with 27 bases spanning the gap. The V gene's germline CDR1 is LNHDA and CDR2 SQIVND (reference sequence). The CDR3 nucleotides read TGTGCCAGTAGTTTTTCGTATAAGGCCCAGGGGCTTGCGAGCAATCAGCCCCAGCATTTT. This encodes CASSFSYKAQGLASNQPQHF.

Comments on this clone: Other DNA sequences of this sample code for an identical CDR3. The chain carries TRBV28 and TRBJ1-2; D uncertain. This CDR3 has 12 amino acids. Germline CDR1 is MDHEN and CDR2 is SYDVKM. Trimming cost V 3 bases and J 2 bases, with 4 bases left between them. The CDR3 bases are TGTGCCAGCAGTTTGGGAAACTATGGCTACACCTTC. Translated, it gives CASSLGNYGYTF.

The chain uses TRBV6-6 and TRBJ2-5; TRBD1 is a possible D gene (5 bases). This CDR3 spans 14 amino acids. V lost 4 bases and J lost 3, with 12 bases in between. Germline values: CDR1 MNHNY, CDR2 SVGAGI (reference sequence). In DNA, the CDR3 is TGTGCCAGCAGTTCCCCAGGGCCCAAAGAGACCCAGTACTTC. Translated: CASSSPGPKETQYF.

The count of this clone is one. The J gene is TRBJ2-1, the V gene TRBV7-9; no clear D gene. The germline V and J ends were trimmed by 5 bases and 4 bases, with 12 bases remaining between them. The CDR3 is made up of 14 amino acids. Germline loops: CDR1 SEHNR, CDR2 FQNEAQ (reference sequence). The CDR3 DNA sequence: TGTGCCAGCAGCGTAGATGGGCAGTACAATGAGCAGTTCTTC. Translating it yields CASSVDGQYNEQFF.

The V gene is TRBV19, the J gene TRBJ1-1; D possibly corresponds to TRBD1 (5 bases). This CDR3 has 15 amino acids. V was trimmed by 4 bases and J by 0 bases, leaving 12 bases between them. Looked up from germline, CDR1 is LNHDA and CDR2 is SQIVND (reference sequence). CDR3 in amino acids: CASSTWTRLNTEAFF. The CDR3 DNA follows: TGTGCCAGTAGTACGTGGACACGACTGAACACTGAAGCTTTCTTT.

CDR3 nucleotides: TGTGCCAGCAGCTTGGGCATAGCGGGAGGAGGAGAGACCCAGTACTTC. Protein sequence: CASSLGIAGGGETQYF. The rearrangement uses TRBV5-8 and TRBJ2-5, with TRBD2 matching over 10 bases. The germline V gene encodes CDR1 SGHTS and CDR2 YDEGEE. The CDR3 has 16 amino acids. V shed 0 bases, J shed 4 bases, and the junction held 6 bases outside the gene matches.

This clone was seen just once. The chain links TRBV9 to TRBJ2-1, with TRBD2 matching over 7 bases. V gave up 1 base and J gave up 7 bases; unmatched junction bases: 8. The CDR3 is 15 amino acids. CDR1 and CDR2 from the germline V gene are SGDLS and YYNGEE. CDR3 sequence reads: CASSVLTGGLNEQFF. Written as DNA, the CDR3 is TGTGCCAGCAGCGTATTAACGGGAGGCCTAAATGAGCAGTTCTTC.

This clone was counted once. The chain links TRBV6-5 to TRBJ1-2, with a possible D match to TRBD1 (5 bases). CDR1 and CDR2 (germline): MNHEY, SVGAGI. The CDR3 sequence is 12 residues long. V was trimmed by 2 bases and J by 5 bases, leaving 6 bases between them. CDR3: CASSYRGYGYTF. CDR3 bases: TGTGCCAGCAGTTACCGGGGGTATGGCTACACCTTC.

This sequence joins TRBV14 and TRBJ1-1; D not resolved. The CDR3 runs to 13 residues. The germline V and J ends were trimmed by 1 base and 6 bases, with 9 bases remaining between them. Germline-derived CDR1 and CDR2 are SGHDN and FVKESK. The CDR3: CASSQGRGSEAFF. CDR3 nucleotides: TGTGCCAGCAGCCAAGGGCGAGGGTCTGAAGCTTTCTTT.

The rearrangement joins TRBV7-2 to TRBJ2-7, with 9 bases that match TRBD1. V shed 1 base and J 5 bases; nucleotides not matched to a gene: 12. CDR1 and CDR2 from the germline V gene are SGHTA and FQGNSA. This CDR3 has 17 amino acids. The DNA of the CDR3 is TGTGCCAGCAGCTTAGTTCACGGGACAGGGCTGAACGACGAGCAGTACTTC. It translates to CASSLVHGTGLNDEQYF.

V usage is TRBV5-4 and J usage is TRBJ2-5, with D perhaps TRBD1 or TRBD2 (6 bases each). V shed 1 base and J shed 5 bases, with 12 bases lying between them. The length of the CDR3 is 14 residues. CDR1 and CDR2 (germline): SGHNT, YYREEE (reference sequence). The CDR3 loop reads CASSLFGGRETQYF. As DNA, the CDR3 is TGTGCCAGCAGCTTGTTTGGGGGGCGGGAGACCCAGTACTTC.

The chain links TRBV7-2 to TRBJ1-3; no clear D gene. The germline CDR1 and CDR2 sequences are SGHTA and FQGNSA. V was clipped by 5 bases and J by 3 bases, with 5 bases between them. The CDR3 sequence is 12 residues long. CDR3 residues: CASSILGNTIYF. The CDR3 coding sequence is TGTGCCAGCAGCATCCTTGGAAACACCATATATTTT.

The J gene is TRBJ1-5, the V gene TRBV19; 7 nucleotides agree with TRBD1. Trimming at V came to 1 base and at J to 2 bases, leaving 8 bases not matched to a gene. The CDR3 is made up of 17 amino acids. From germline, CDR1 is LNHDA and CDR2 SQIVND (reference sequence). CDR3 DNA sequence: TGTGCCAGTAGTATAGGTTGGACAGGTCGACGCAATCAGCCCCAGCATTTT. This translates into CASSIGWTGRRNQPQHF. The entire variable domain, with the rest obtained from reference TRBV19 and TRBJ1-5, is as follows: DGGITQSPKYLFRKEGQNVTLSCEQNLNHDAMYWYRQDPGQGLRLIYYSQIVNDFQKGDIAEGYSVSREKKESFPLTVTSAQKNPTAFYLCASSIGWTGRRNQPQHFGDGTRLSIL.

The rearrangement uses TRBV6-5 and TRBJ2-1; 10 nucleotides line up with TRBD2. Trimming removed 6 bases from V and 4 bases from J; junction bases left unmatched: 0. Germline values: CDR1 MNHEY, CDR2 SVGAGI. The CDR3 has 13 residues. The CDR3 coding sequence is TGTGCCAGCAGAGCGGGGGGGTACAATGAGCAGTTCTTC. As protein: CASRAGGYNEQFF.

The chain's CDR3 is CASKLSGPYGNQPQHF. In DNA form, the CDR3 reads TGTGCCAGCAAGTTGTCAGGTCCATACGGCAATCAGCCCCAGCATTTT. This chain links TRBV27 with TRBJ1-5, with no clear D. CDR1 MNHEY and CDR2 SMNVEV come from the germline V gene (reference sequence). CDR3 length: 16 residues. V was clipped by 7 bases and J by 2 bases, with 18 bases between them.

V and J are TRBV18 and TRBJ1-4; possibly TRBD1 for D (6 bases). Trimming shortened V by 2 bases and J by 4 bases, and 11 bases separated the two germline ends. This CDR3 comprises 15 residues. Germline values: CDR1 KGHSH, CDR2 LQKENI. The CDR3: CASSPVTGYNEKLFF. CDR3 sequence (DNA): TGTGCCAGCTCACCAGTTACAGGGTATAATGAAAAACTGTTTTTT.